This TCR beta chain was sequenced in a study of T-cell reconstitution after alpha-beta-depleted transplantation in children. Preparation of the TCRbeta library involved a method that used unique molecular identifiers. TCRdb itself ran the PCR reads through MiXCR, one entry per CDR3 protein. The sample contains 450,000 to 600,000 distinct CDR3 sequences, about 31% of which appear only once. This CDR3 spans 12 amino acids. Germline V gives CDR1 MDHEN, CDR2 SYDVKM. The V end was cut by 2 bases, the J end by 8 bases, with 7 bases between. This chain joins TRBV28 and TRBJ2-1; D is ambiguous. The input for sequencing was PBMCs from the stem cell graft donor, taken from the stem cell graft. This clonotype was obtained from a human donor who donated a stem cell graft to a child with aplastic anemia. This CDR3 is CASSLTRDEQFF. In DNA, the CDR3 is TGTGCCAGCAGTTTAACAAGGGATGAGCAGTTCTTC.